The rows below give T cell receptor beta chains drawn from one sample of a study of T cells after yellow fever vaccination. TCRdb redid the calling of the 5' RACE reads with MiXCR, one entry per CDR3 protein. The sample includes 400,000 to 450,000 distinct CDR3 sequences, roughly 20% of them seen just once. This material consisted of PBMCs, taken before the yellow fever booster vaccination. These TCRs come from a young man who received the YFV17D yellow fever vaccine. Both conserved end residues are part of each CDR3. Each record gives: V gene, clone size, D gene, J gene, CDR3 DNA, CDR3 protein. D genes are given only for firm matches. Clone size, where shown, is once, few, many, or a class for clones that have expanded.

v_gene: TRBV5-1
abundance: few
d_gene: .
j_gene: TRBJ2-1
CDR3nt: TGCGCCAGCAGGACCCCACCCGGGGCACGGCAGTTCTTC
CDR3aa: CASRTPPGARQFF

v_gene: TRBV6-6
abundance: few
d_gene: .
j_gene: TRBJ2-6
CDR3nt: TGTGCCAGCAGTCCGACAGCTAGAAGCTCTGGGGCCAACGTCCTGACTTTC
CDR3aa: CASSPTARSSGANVLTF

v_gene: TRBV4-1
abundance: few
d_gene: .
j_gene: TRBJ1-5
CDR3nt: TGCGCCAGCAGTTGGGACGGGAAAAATCAGCCCCAGCATTTT
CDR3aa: CASSWDGKNQPQHF

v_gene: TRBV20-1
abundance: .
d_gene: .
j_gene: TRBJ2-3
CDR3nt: TGCAGTGCTAGAGCGGCAGGGCCAGATACGCAGTATTTT
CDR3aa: CSARAAGPDTQYF

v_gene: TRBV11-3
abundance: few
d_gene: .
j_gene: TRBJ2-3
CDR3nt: TGTGCCAGCAGCCGCAGCGATGGGGCAGATACGCAGTATTTT
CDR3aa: CASSRSDGADTQYF

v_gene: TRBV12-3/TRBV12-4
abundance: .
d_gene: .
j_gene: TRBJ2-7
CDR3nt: TGTGCCAGCAGGTCAGGTCACCAGCAGTACTTC
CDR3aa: CASRSGHQQYF

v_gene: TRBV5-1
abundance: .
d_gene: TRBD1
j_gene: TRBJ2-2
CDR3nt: TGCGCCAGCAGCGCGGGACAGGGGGTAATCGGCACCGGGGAGCTGTTTTTT
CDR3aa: CASSAGQGVIGTGELFF

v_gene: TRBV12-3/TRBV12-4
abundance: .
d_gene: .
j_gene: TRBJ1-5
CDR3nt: TGTGCCAGCAGGGGGGGACCGGGCAATCAGCCCCAGCATTTT
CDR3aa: CASRGGPGNQPQHF

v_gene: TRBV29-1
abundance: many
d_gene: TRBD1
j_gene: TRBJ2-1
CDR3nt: TGCAGCGTAGATGGACAGGGGGATTACAATGAGCAGTTCTTC
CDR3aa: CSVDGQGDYNEQFF

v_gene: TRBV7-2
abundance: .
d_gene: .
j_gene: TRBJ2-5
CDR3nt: TGTGCCAGCAGTCGCGCGCAAGAGACCCAGTACTTC
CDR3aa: CASSRAQETQYF

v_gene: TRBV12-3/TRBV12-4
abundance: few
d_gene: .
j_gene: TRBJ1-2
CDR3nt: TGTGCCAGCACAATCTTCGGACAGAGGGATAACGGCTACACCTTC
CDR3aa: CASTIFGQRDNGYTF

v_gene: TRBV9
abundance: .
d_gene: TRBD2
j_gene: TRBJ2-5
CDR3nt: TGTGCCAGCAGTCCTCAAGAGCGGGGGGGCGGAGAGACCCAGTACTTC
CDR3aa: CASSPQERGGGETQYF

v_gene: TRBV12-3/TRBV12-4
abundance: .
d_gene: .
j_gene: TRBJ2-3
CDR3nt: TGTGCCAGCAGGACCGCCGGGGGCAACACAGATACGCAGTATTTT
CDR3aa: CASRTAGGNTDTQYF

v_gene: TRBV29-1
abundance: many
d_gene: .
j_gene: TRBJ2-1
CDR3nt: TGCAGCGTTGTCGAGATCGGCTCCTACAATGAGCAGTTCTTC
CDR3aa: CSVVEIGSYNEQFF

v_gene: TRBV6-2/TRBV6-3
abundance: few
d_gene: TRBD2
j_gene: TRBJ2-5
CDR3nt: TGTGCCAGCCATGGGGGGGAAACAGAGACCCAGTACTTC
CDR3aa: CASHGGETETQYF

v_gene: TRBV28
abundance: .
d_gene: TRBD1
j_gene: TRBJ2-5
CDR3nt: TGTGCCAGCAGTGCCCCGGGACAGGGAAAAGGGGAGACCCAGTACTTC
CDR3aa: CASSAPGQGKGETQYF

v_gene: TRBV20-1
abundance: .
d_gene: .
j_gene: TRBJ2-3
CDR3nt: TGCAGTGCTAGAGTCGGGGGTATCTCAGATACGCAGTATTTT
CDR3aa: CSARVGGISDTQYF

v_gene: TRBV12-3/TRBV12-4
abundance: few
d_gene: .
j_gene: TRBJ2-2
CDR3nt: TGTGCCAGCAGTTTAGACAGCCCCGGGGAGCTGTTTTTT
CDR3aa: CASSLDSPGELFF

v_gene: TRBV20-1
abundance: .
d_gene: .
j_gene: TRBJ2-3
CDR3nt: TGCAGTACCCCCACCCGTAGCGCCAAGCAGTATTTT
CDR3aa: CSTPTRSAKQYF

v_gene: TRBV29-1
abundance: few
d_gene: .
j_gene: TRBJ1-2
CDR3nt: TGCAGCGACCTAGACAGGACCCACTATGGCTACACCTTC
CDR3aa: CSDLDRTHYGYTF

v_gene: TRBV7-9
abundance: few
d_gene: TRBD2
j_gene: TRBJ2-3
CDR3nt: TGTGCCAGCAGCCAGGGACTAGCGGGCCCCACAGATACGCAGTATTTT
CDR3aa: CASSQGLAGPTDTQYF

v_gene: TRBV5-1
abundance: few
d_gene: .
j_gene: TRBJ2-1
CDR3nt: TGCGCCAGCAGCTTGGGTCCCGCAGGGCGGAATGAGCAGTTCTTC
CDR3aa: CASSLGPAGRNEQFF

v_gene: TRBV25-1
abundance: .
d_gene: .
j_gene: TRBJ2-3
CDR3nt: TGTGCCAGCAGTGAATTCACAGATACGCAGTATTTT
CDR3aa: CASSEFTDTQYF

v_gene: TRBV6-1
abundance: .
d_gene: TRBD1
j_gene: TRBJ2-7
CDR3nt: TGTGCCAGCAGTGAAGGGACAGGGCGCATATTTAGCGAGCAGTACTTC
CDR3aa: CASSEGTGRIFSEQYF

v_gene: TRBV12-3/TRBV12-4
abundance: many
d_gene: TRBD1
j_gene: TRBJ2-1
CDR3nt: TGTGCCAGCAGGCCGCGGACAGGTTCGAATTTAGGGCAGTTCTTC
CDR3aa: CASRPRTGSNLGQFF

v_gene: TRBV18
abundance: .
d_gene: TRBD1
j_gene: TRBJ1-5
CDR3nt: TGTGCCAGCTCACCACAAAGACAGGGCAGCAATCAGCCCCAGCATTTT
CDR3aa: CASSPQRQGSNQPQHF

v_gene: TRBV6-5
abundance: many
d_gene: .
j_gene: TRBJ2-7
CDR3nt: TGTGCCAGCGGAAGGTACGACGAGCAGTACTTC
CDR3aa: CASGRYDEQYF

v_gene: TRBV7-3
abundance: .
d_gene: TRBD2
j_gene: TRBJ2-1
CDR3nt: TGTGCCAGCAGCTTAGGTAGCGGGGGGTCCAATGAGCAGTTCTTC
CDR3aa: CASSLGSGGSNEQFF

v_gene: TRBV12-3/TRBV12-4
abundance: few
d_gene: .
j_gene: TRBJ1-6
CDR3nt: TGTGCCAGCAGTTTACCAAGACCTAATTCACCCCTCCACTTT
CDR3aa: CASSLPRPNSPLHF

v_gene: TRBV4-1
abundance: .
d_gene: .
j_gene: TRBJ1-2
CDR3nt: TGCGCCAGCAGCCAAGGAACCTATCGAAGCACCTTC
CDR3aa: CASSQGTYRSTF

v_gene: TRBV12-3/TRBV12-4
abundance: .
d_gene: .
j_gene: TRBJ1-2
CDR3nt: TGTGCCAGCAGTTTAGGGTTCCCAGTTCCGAATGGCTACACCTTC
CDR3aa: CASSLGFPVPNGYTF

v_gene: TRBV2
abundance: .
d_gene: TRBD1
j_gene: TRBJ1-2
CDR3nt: TGTGCCAGCAGTGGCGGACAGGGAACCCTATATGGCTACACCTTC
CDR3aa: CASSGGQGTLYGYTF

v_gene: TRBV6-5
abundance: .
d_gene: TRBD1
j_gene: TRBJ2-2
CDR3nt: TGTGCCAGCAGTTACGGGGGGACAGGGGGCCCACGAACCGGGGAGCTGTTTTTT
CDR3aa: CASSYGGTGGPRTGELFF

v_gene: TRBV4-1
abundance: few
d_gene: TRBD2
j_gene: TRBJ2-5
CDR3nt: TGCGCCAGCAGCCAAGATCCTAGCGGGCGAGAGACCCAGTACTTC
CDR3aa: CASSQDPSGRETQYF

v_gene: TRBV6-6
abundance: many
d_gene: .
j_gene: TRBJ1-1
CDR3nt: TGTGCCAGCAGTTATGTAAGGGACACTGAAGCTTTCTTT
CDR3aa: CASSYVRDTEAFF

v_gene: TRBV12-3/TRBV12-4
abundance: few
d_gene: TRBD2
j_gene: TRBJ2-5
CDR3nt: TGTGCCAGCACCGGCGGGGGAGCGGGGGGATCTCGGACCCAGTACTTC
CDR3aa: CASTGGGAGGSRTQYF

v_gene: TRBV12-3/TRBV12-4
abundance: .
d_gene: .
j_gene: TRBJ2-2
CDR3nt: TGTGCCAGCATCTTCAGCGGGGAGCTGTTTTTT
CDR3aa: CASIFSGELFF

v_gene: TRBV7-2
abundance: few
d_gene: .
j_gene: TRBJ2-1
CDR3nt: TGTGCCAGCAGCCTAGGGTCAGTTGTCGATGAGCAGTTCTTC
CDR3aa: CASSLGSVVDEQFF

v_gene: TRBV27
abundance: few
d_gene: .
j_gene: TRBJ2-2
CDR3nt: TGTGCCAGCAAAAAGGGGGTGGACACCGGGGAGCTGTTTTTT
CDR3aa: CASKKGVDTGELFF

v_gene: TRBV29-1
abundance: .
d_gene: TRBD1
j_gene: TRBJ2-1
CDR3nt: TGCAGCGTTACAGGACAGGGGGAACATGAGCAGTTCTTC
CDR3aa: CSVTGQGEHEQFF

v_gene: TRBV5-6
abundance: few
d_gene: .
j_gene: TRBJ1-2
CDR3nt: TGTGCCAGCAGCTTGGCAGGGAACCTTGGCTACACCTTC
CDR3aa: CASSLAGNLGYTF

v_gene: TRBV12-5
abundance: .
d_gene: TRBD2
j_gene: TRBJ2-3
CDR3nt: TGTGCTAGTGGTTTCTCCGGGACTAGCGGGGGTGATAGCACAGATACGCAGTATTTT
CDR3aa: CASGFSGTSGGDSTDTQYF

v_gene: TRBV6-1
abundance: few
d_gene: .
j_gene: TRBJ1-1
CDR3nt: TGTGCCAGCAGTGAATGGGCAGCTAACACTGAAGCTTTCTTT
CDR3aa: CASSEWAANTEAFF

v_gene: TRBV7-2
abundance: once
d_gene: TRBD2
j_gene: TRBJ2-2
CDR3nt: TGTGCCAGCAGCTTAGTTCCTAGCGGGGGCACCGGGGAGCTGTTTTTT
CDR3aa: CASSLVPSGGTGELFF

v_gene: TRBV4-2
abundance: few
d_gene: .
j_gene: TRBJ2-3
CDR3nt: TGTGCCAGCAGCCTGAGGGGGGGCGGGGGTAGCACAGATACGCAGTATTTT
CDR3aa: CASSLRGGGGSTDTQYF